The clone carrying this T cell receptor beta chain occurred a few times. This sample was taken from a study of T cell responses to AZD1222 COVID-19 vaccine. TCRdb keeps only in-frame clones here, not all; method: immunoSEQ multiplex PCR. The sample holds some 100,000 clones, around 87% seen once. This CDR3 comprises 17 residues. The V gene's germline CDR1 is MNHEY and CDR2 SVGEGT. The V and J ends lost 6 bases and 0 bases respectively, with 20 bases between them. The chain links TRBV6-2 or TRBV6-3 to TRBJ1-2; weak D call: TRBD1 (5 bases). The source of this sequence is an adult who received the AZD1222 COVID-19 vaccine. The sample in question was peripheral blood, obtained 28 days after the second AZD1222 dose. CDR3 sequence: CASSEASPDRPNYGYTF. The DNA of the CDR3 is TGTGCCAGCAGCGAAGCATCGCCAGACAGACCTAACTATGGCTACACCTTC.